What follows are 3 T cell receptor beta chains derived from one specimen sequenced in a study of cytomegalovirus exposure and HLA in healthy donors. With 60 Vbeta and 13 Jbeta primers, the PCR was carried out. The protocol was immunoSEQ multiplex PCR, while the TCRdb copy is restricted to in-frame clones and leaves out a portion. The sample lists 150,000 to 200,000 clones, around 78% occurring once. The specimen was PBMCs. These receptors were taken from a man aged 40-55 years in good health and CMV-seronegative.

This clone was recorded a few times. This chain links TRBV6-5 with TRBJ2-7, with D maybe TRBD2 (6 bases). The V end lost 5 bases, the J end lost 1 base, and 12 bases lay between the germline ends. From germline, CDR1 is MNHEY and CDR2 SVGAGI. This CDR3 spans 14 amino acids. The CDR3 bases are TGTGCCAGCAGTGACCCACTAGCATCCTACGAGCAGTACTTC. This sequence encodes CASSDPLASYEQYF.

On this clone itself: One end of the junction fails to match germline, which may point to a read error. V and J are TRBV5-5 and TRBJ2-4; 7 nucleotides line up with TRBD1. Germline CDR1 SGHKS, CDR2 YYEKEE (reference sequence). The CDR3 contains 17 residues. The CDR3 DNA is TGTGCCAGCAGCTTAGCGGCAGGGGGTCGAGCCAAAAACAGTCAGTACTTC. This sequence encodes CASSLAAGGRAKNSQYF. Full variable domain (outside the CDR3, taken from reference TRBV5-5 and TRBJ2-4): DAGVTQSPTHLIKTRGQQVTLRCSPISGHKSVSWYQQVLGQGPQFIFQYYEKEERGRGNFPDRFSARQFPNYSSELNVNALLLGDSALYLCASSLAAGGRAKNSQYFGAGTRLSVL.

The CDR3 protein is CASSLRGKTYEQYF. DNA of the CDR3: TGTGCCAGCAGTTTACGGGGGAAAACCTACGAGCAGTACTTC. The V call is TRBV27, the J call TRBJ2-7; TRBD2 is a possible D gene (6 bases). The CDR3 has 14 residues. V lost 2 bases and J 2 bases, leaving 10 bases between the germline ends. The germline V gene encodes CDR1 MNHEY and CDR2 SMNVEV (reference sequence).